These 2 T cell receptor beta chains were sequenced from one sample in a study of T cells in Graves' hyperthyroidism and ophthalmopathy. Regions amplified from RNA transcripts were the TCR beta CDR3 regions. The study used the HTBI primer set for a first-round RT-PCR of the TCR CDR3. TCRdb independently ran MiXCR on the multiplex PCR reads; one entry per CDR3 protein. This repertoire shows about 770,000 distinct CDR3 sequences, 18% found once; its top ten account for approximately 15%. The sample consisted of blood. These receptors all stem from a woman aged 45-65 years with Graves' hyperthyroidism that later progressed to Graves' ophthalmopathy.

This clonotype was observed many times. This sequence joins TRBV12-3 or TRBV12-4 and TRBJ1-2; 7 bases agree with TRBD1. Unmatched junction bases numbered 10, after V lost 7 bases and J lost 5 bases. CDR3 length equals 14 residues. The CDR3 DNA reads as TGTGCCAGCACCTCACCTGACAGGGAGTATGGCTACACCTTC. This codes for CASTSPDREYGYTF.

The rearrangement joins TRBV5-1 to TRBJ1-3; D is unresolved. Germline CDR1 SGHRS, CDR2 YFSETQ. The CDR3 spans 15 residues. V lost 0 bases and J lost 0, with 7 bases in between. CDR3 coding DNA: TGCGCCAGCAGCTTGGAAAGGGACTCTGGAAACACCATATATTTT. Protein: CASSLERDSGNTIYF. Full variable domain (outside the CDR3, taken from reference TRBV5-1 and TRBJ1-3): KAGVTQTPRYLIKTRGQQVTLSCSPISGHRSVSWYQQTPGQGLQFLFEYFSETQRNKGNFPGRFSGRQFSNSRSEMNVSTLELGDSALYLCASSLERDSGNTIYFGEGSWLTVV.